Listed below are T cell receptor beta chains from one sample, sequenced in a study of brain T cells in children with intractable seizures. Sequencing was performed with immunoSEQ multiplex PCR; in TCRdb, only in-frame clones are kept and a portion is missing. This table has 95,000 to 120,000 clones, 94% appearing once. The sample was peripheral blood, taken at surgery. The receptor source for this set is a boy in the first two years of life with hemimegalencephaly and intractable seizures. Each CDR3 is given with its conserved first and last residue. D genes are given only for firm matches. For some rows the clone size is stated as once, few or many, or as a class when expanded; others skip it.

D gene,J gene,V gene,clone size,CDR3 protein,CDR3 DNA
TRBD1,TRBJ2-1,TRBV29-1,-,CSVEGRQGIYNEQFF,TGCAGCGTTGAGGGAAGACAGGGTATCTACAATGAGCAGTTCTTC
-,TRBJ1-6,TRBV18,-,CASSPTQRSYNSPLHF,TGTGCCAGCTCACCCACACAGAGATCCTATAATTCACCCCTCCACTTT
-,TRBJ2-1,TRBV7-9,-,CASSLQGSPYYNEQFF,TGTGCCAGCAGCTTACAGGGGTCGCCCTACTACAATGAGCAGTTCTTC
TRBD1,TRBJ1-2,TRBV5-6,-,CASSLDRGYGYTF,TGTGCCAGCAGCTTGGACAGGGGTTATGGCTACACCTTC
TRBD2,TRBJ2-3,TRBV11-2,once,CASGGLAGWDTQYF,TGTGCCAGCGGAGGATTAGCGGGATGGGATACGCAGTATTTT
-,TRBJ2-5,TRBV10-3,once,CAIRGAEETQYF,TGTGCCATCAGGGGCGCGGAAGAGACCCAGTACTTC
TRBD2,TRBJ2-1,TRBV5-1,-,CASSWTSDNEQFF,TGCGCCAGCAGCTGGACTAGCGACAATGAGCAGTTCTTC
TRBD2,TRBJ2-7,TRBV2,-,CASRTSGPTYEQYF,TGTGCCAGCAGGACTAGCGGGCCTACCTACGAGCAGTACTTC
-,TRBJ2-5,TRBV27,-,CASSLRPAFQETQYF,TGTGCCAGCAGTCTTCGTCCAGCTTTCCAAGAGACCCAGTACTTC
TRBD2,TRBJ2-1,TRBV7-9,-,CASSGLGLAFSNEQFF,TGTGCCAGCAGCGGATTGGGACTAGCGTTTAGCAATGAGCAGTTCTTC
-,TRBJ2-7,TRBV4-2,-,CASSPGQTYEQYF,TGTGCCAGCAGCCCAGGACAGACCTACGAGCAGTACTTC
-,TRBJ2-7,TRBV28,-,CASTPFHRSRGAYEQYF,TGTGCCAGCACTCCCTTCCACAGGTCGAGGGGGGCCTACGAGCAGTACTTC
-,TRBJ2-7,TRBV7-9,once,CASSPVSLSYEQYF,TGTGCCAGCAGCCCAGTGAGTCTGTCCTACGAGCAGTACTTC
TRBD2,TRBJ2-1,TRBV6-5,-,CASSWDGTSGNEQFF,TGTGCCAGCAGTTGGGACGGGACTAGCGGCAATGAGCAGTTCTTC
-,TRBJ2-5,TRBV29-1,-,CSVEWGLGETQYF,TGCAGCGTTGAATGGGGGTTGGGAGAGACCCAGTACTTC
-,TRBJ1-1,TRBV5-3,-,CARSLARQLSTEAFF,TGTGCCAGAAGCTTGGCCAGGCAGTTGTCTACTGAAGCTTTCTTT
-,TRBJ1-6,TRBV30,-,CAWNLRGGINNSPLHF,TGTGCCTGGAATTTAAGGGGCGGAATTAATAATTCACCCCTCCACTTT
TRBD1,TRBJ1-2,TRBV6-6,-,CASSYATGSYTF,TGTGCCAGCAGTTATGCGACAGGGAGCTACACCTTC
TRBD2,TRBJ2-1,TRBV28,once,CASSAGLGWNEQFF,TGTGCCAGCAGTGCCGGACTAGGTTGGAATGAGCAGTTCTTC
-,TRBJ2-1,TRBV4-3,-,CASSQGSGKAYNEQFF,TGCGCCAGCAGCCAAGGGTCAGGGAAAGCCTACAATGAGCAGTTCTTC
-,TRBJ2-6,TRBV4-1,-,CASSRGGAPSGANVLTF,TGCGCCAGCAGCCGCGGAGGAGCCCCCTCTGGGGCCAACGTCCTGACTTTC
TRBD2,TRBJ2-3,TRBV7-3,-,CASTAGGSGTDTQYF,TGTGCCAGCACCGCGGGAGGGAGTGGGACAGATACGCAGTATTTT
TRBD2,TRBJ2-7,TRBV5-1,-,CASSPGLAGRGSYEQYF,TGCGCCAGCAGCCCAGGACTAGCGGGGCGAGGTTCGTACGAGCAGTACTTC
-,TRBJ2-1,TRBV5-1,-,CASSKKLGGPTHNEQFF,TGCGCCAGCAGCAAGAAGCTTGGAGGACCAACACACAATGAGCAGTTCTTC
-,TRBJ1-6,TRBV21-1,-,CASRGHSYNSPLHF,TGTGCCAGCAGGGGACACTCCTATAATTCACCCCTCCACTTT
-,TRBJ1-2,TRBV18,-,CASSPLDSPNYGYTF,TGTGCCAGCTCACCACTCGACAGCCCTAACTATGGCTACACCTTC
TRBD2,TRBJ2-1,TRBV13,-,CASSLGLAGEFCEQFF,TGTGCCAGCAGCTTAGGACTAGCGGGAGAGTTTTGTGAGCAGTTCTTC
-,TRBJ2-5,TRBV18,-,CASSQETQYF,TGTGCCAGCTCCCAAGAGACCCAGTACTTC
TRBD1,TRBJ1-1,TRBV7-9,once,CASSLVSRGTEAFF,TGTGCCAGCAGCTTAGTATCCAGGGGGACTGAAGCTTTCTTT
-,TRBJ2-2,TRBV27,-,CASSWGGYTGELFF,TGTGCCAGCAGTTGGGGGGGCTACACCGGGGAGCTGTTTTTT
TRBD2,TRBJ2-1,TRBV9,-,CASSPTLADEQFF,TGTGCCAGCAGCCCGACCCTAGCGGATGAGCAGTTCTTC
-,TRBJ1-2,TRBV19,once,CASSVNRDYGYTF,TGTGCCAGTAGTGTGAACAGGGACTATGGCTACACCTTC
-,TRBJ1-2,TRBV27,-,CASGQRNSGYTF,TGTGCCAGCGGTCAGAGGAATTCTGGCTACACCTTC
-,TRBJ1-1,TRBV7-9,-,CASSLGQYQNTEAFF,TGTGCCAGCAGCTTAGGACAGTACCAGAACACTGAAGCTTTCTTT
-,TRBJ2-5,TRBV11-2,-,CASSVTTGFQETQYF,TGTGCCAGCAGCGTCACGACAGGATTCCAAGAGACCCAGTACTTC
TRBD1,TRBJ1-2,TRBV6-5,-,CASSGQGLYGGYTF,TGTGCCAGCAGCGGACAGGGACTTTATGGTGGCTACACCTTC
-,TRBJ1-6,TRBV28,once,CASSFTAGVDSSYNSPLHF,TGTGCCAGCAGTTTTACAGCAGGGGTGGACAGCTCCTATAATTCACCCCTCCACTTT
-,TRBJ1-6,TRBV5-4,-,CASSLGTGSPLHF,TGTGCCAGCAGCTTGGGGACGGGGTCACCCCTCCACTTT
-,TRBJ2-3,TRBV2,once,CASSRDRDTQYF,TGTGCCAGCAGTCGGGACCGAGATACGCAGTATTTT
TRBD1,TRBJ2-5,TRBV18,-,CASSVNRGLETQYF,TGTGCCAGCTCAGTCAACAGGGGCCTGGAGACCCAGTACTTC
-,TRBJ1-2,TRBV28,-,CASSSRDTSNYGYTF,TGTGCCAGCAGTTCACGGGACACCTCTAACTATGGCTACACCTTC
TRBD1,TRBJ1-4,TRBV5-1,-,CASSPGQGGEKLFF,TGCGCCAGCAGCCCGGGACAGGGAGGAGAAAAACTGTTTTTT
-,TRBJ1-2,TRBV4-1,-,CASSLKRGNYGYTF,TGCGCCAGCAGCTTAAAGCGGGGGAACTATGGCTACACCTTC
-,TRBJ1-2,TRBV10-1,-,CASSEGPQLGYGYTF,TGCGCCAGCAGTGAGGGGCCTCAGTTGGGCTATGGCTACACCTTC
-,TRBJ2-1,TRBV2,-,CASSEPPKEQFF,TGTGCCAGCAGTGAACCGCCAAAGGAGCAGTTCTTC
-,TRBJ2-7,TRBV5-4,-,CASSAPRDPYEQYF,TGTGCCAGCAGCGCCCCCCGCGACCCTTACGAGCAGTACTTC
-,TRBJ1-1,TRBV12-3/TRBV12-4,-,CASTRQMNTEAFF,TGTGCCAGCACCCGACAGATGAACACTGAAGCTTTCTTT
TRBD1,TRBJ1-1,TRBV6-5,once,CASNQGVNEAFF,TGTGCCAGCAATCAGGGGGTGAATGAAGCTTTCTTT
TRBD1,TRBJ2-6,TRBV4-2,-,CASSQTGTGAPGANVLTF,TGTGCCAGCAGCCAGACCGGGACAGGGGCTCCTGGGGCCAACGTCCTGACTTTC
-,TRBJ1-2,TRBV5-1,once,CASSLGAVTNYGYTF,TGCGCCAGCAGCTTGGGCGCGGTTACTAACTATGGCTACACCTTC
TRBD1,TRBJ2-2,TRBV10-3,-,CAISSGTGNTGELFF,TGTGCCATCAGCTCCGGGACAGGGAACACCGGGGAGCTGTTTTTT
TRBD2,TRBJ2-3,TRBV4-3,-,CASSQRAGRRRSTDTQYF,TGCGCCAGCAGCCAACGAGCGGGAAGGAGAAGGAGCACAGATACGCAGTATTTT
-,TRBJ2-6,TRBV27,-,CASSPPVVKGGSGANVLTF,TGTGCCAGCAGTCCACCGGTGGTAAAGGGGGGCTCTGGGGCCAACGTCCTGACTTTC
-,TRBJ2-7,TRBV7-6,-,CASSLGGLAGIYEQYF,TGTGCCAGCAGCTTAGGGGGCCTAGCAGGAATATACGAGCAGTACTTC
-,TRBJ1-5,TRBV28,-,CASRSRVLQGQPQHF,TGTGCCAGCAGATCAAGGGTGCTCCAAGGTCAGCCCCAGCATTTT